This entry concerns a single T cell receptor beta chain. The data belong to a study of T cell responses to AZD1222 COVID-19 vaccine. Profiling relied on immunoSEQ multiplex PCR, and the TCRdb table lists in-frame clones only, not all of them. The top ten clones hold approximately 1.5% of a sample with 100,000 to 150,000 clones, around 90% of them seen once. The sequence derives from an adult in good health. Sequenced here: peripheral blood, sampled on day 0 of AZD1222 vaccination.

The CDR3 coding sequence is TGTGCCAGCAGCCCAGGGGGGCTCATCTACGAGCAGTACTTC. Residues: CASSPGGLIYEQYF. V usage is TRBV11-2 and J usage is TRBJ2-7, with D maybe TRBD1 (7 bases). The length of the CDR3 is 14 residues. Looked up from germline, CDR1 is SGHAT and CDR2 is FQNNGV. V was cut by 5 bases and J by 3 bases, with 14 bases left in between.